This TCR beta chain came from a study of lymphopenia after photon versus proton radiotherapy. Some clones are missing from TCRdb's copy, which holds only in-frame ones; the method was immunoSEQ multiplex PCR. The table has around 18,000 clones, 70% to 90% seen once. The ends were cut back, 6 bases at V and 4 bases at J, with 8 bases in the middle. Germline CDR1 SGHAT, CDR2 FQNNGV. This CDR3 is built from 12 residues. The specimen was peripheral blood, collected from a patient treated with proton-based radiotherapy. The chain employs TRBV11-2 and TRBJ2-3; no clear D gene. This TCR derives from a man aged 65 to 85 with pancreatic cancer. The CDR3 loop is CASRFFADTQYF. The CDR3 bases are TGTGCCAGCAGGTTTTTCGCAGATACGCAGTATTTT.